Below, 30 T cell receptor beta chains from the same sample are listed, as sequenced in a study of cytomegalovirus exposure and HLA in healthy donors. A multiplex PCR was run with 60 Vbeta primers and 13 Jbeta primers. This table comes from immunoSEQ multiplex PCR, and its TCRdb copy is limited to in-frame clones, with some not included. The sample consists of about 150,000 clones, over 70% of them appearing once. The material sequenced was PBMCs. Source of these receptors: a man aged 45-60 years in good health and CMV-seropositive.

This chain uses TRBV30 with TRBJ1-1, with D hard to call. V shed 1 base and J shed 8 bases, with 5 bases lying between them. The CDR3 loop spans 10 amino acids. CDR1 is GTSNPN and CDR2 is SVGIG in the germline V gene (reference sequence). The CDR3 reads CAWSGQEAFF. The CDR3 DNA reads as TGTGCCTGGAGTGGACAAGAAGCTTTCTTT.

The rearrangement uses TRBV5-1 and TRBJ2-5; 10 nucleotides align to TRBD2. Germline CDR1 is SGHRS and CDR2 is YFSETQ. The length of the CDR3 is 15 residues. V lost 4 bases and J lost 2; bases outside the gene matches: 5. The CDR3 here is CASSPLAGAQETQYF. For the CDR3, the DNA is TGCGCCAGCAGCCCCCTAGCGGGGGCTCAAGAGACCCAGTACTTC.

In this sample, this clone turned up once. The CDR3 DNA is TGTGCCAGCAGGCGACGACAGGGGAACACCGGGGAGCTGTTTTTT. Translating it yields CASRRRQGNTGELFF. This chain connects TRBV5-6 to TRBJ2-2; 7 bases fit TRBD1. The germline V gene encodes CDR1 SGHDT and CDR2 YYEEEE. V dropped 5 bases and J dropped 1; count of bases not matched to a gene: 5. There are 15 residues in the CDR3.

This clone showed up just a few times. The gene calls are TRBV7-8 and TRBJ2-7; 9 bases align to TRBD1. The length of the CDR3 is 15 residues. Germline values: CDR1 SGHVS, CDR2 FQNEAQ. V gave up 7 bases and J gave up 3 bases; unmatched junction bases: 10. CDR3 in amino acids: CASTTSGTGIYEQYF. CDR3 in DNA: TGTGCCAGCACCACTTCCGGGACAGGGATCTACGAGCAGTACTTC. Supplemented by reference TRBV7-8 and TRBJ2-7, the full variable domain reads GAGVSQSPRYKVAKRGQDVALRCDPISGHVSLFWYQQALGQGPEFLTYFQNEAQLDKSGLPSDRFFAERPEGSVSTLKIQRTQQEDSAVYLCASTTSGTGIYEQYFGPGTRLTVT.

V gene TRBV28 combines with J gene TRBJ2-7; 8 nucleotides agree with TRBD1. In germline, CDR1 is MDHEN, CDR2 SYDVKM. The CDR3 length is 13 residues. V gave up 6 bases and J gave up 4 bases; unmatched junction bases: 5. Here the CDR3 reads CASRSGQAYEQYF. The CDR3 region has the DNA TGTGCCAGCAGATCGGGACAGGCATACGAGCAGTACTTC. The variable domain in full, completed from reference TRBV28 and TRBJ2-7, reads DVKVTQSSRYLVKRTGEKVFLECVQDMDHENMFWYRQDPGLGLRLIYFSYDVKMKEKGDIPEGYSVSREKKERFSLILESASTNQTSMYLCASRSGQAYEQYFGPGTRLTVT.

This clone was observed a single time. CDR3 loop: CASSLGPGQGGETQYF. Here the CDR3 DNA reads TGTGCCAGCAGCTTAGGGCCGGGACAGGGGGGAGAGACCCAGTACTTC. The rearrangement uses TRBV7-9 and TRBJ2-5, with 11 positions matching TRBD1. V dropped 1 base and J dropped 4; count of bases not matched to a gene: 5. The CDR3 runs to 16 residues. Germline CDR1 reads SEHNR; CDR2 reads FQNEAQ (reference sequence).

The chain has TRBV5-1 and TRBJ1-4; perhaps TRBD1 as D (6 bases). The CDR3 spans 16 residues. CDR1 is SGHRS, CDR2 YFSETQ, per germline. Trimming left V 4 bases short and J 4 bases short, with 17 bases between. The CDR3 DNA sequence: TGCGCCAGCAGCCCTGGGGGGGGCCCCCTTAATGAAAAACTGTTTTTT. The encoded protein is CASSPGGGPLNEKLFF.

This clone was seen a single time. The chain is built from TRBV5-8 and TRBJ2-6; weak D call: TRBD1 (6 bases). The germline V gene has CDR1 SGHTS and CDR2 YDEGEE. The CDR3 length is 17 residues. Trimming removed 6 bases from V and 1 base from J, with 17 bases in between. Written as DNA, the CDR3 is TGTGCCAGCAACCACGGGCCAGGGGAATCTGGGGCCAACGTCCTGACTTTC. Translated: CASNHGPGESGANVLTF. The full variable domain, its missing parts supplied by reference TRBV5-8 and TRBJ2-6, is EAGVTQSPTHLIKTRGQQATLRCSPISGHTSVYWYQQALGLGLQFLLWYDEGEERNRGNFPPRFSGRQFPNYSSELNVNALELEDSALYLCASNHGPGESGANVLTFGAGSRLTVL.

This clone was counted between two and nine times. The chain has TRBV5-1 and TRBJ2-5; no clear D. The V and J ends lost 0 bases and 5 bases respectively, with 8 bases between them. The CDR3 spans 13 residues. Germline V CDR1 and CDR2: SGHRS, YFSETQ. The CDR3 region is CASSLGSAETQYF. DNA of the CDR3: TGCGCCAGCAGCTTGGGGTCTGCGGAGACCCAGTACTTC.

V is TRBV10-2 and J is TRBJ2-1; a possible D gene is TRBD1 (5 bases). The CDR3 contains 15 residues. Germline V CDR1 and CDR2: WSHSY, SAAADI. The germline V and J ends were trimmed by 3 bases and 0 bases, with 9 bases remaining between them. CDR3 in DNA: TGCGCCAGCAGTGACAGGGTTAGCTCCTACAATGAGCAGTTCTTC. It codes for CASSDRVSSYNEQFF.

V is TRBV28 and J is TRBJ1-1, with 9 bases identical to TRBD1. Trimming at V came to 11 bases and at J to 11 bases, leaving 12 bases not matched to a gene. Germline V gives CDR1 MDHEN, CDR2 SYDVKM. The CDR3 sequence is 12 residues long. The CDR3 nucleotides are TGTGCCGTTCCGGACAGGGGTTCTGGGGCTTTCTTT. Translation gives CAVPDRGSGAFF. Based on the CDR3 plus reference TRBV28 and TRBJ1-1, the full variable domain is DVKVTQSSRYLVKRTGEKVFLECVQDMDHENMFWYRQDPGLGLRLIYFSYDVKMKEKGDIPEGYSVSREKKERFSLILESASTNQTSMYLCAVPDRGSGAFFGQGTRLTVV.

The rearrangement links TRBV28 to TRBJ1-2; no reliable D call. Trimming took 2 bases from V and 6 from J, leaving 10 bases between them. The CDR3 loop spans 13 amino acids. Germline lookup yields CDR1 MDHEN and CDR2 SYDVKM. The CDR3 DNA is TGTGCCAGCAGTTTACATAGTTTGGATGGCTACACCTTC. Translated: CASSLHSLDGYTF.

The J gene is TRBJ2-3, the V gene TRBV28; 10 bases map to TRBD2. The CDR3 totals 15 residues. CDR1 and CDR2 (germline): MDHEN, SYDVKM. J lost 2 bases, V lost 6 bases, and 5 bases had no gene match. CDR3 sequence: CASRGTSEHTDTQYF. CDR3 nucleotide sequence: TGTGCCAGCAGGGGGACTAGCGAGCACACAGATACGCAGTATTTT. The full variable domain, in which reference TRBV28 and TRBJ2-3 provide the parts outside the CDR3, is DVKVTQSSRYLVKRTGEKVFLECVQDMDHENMFWYRQDPGLGLRLIYFSYDVKMKEKGDIPEGYSVSREKKERFSLILESASTNQTSMYLCASRGTSEHTDTQYFGPGTRLTVL.

The chain is built from TRBV6-1 and TRBJ2-2; maybe TRBD2 (6 bases). CDR1 and CDR2 (germline): MNHNS, SASEGT. The CDR3 is 13 residues long. The CDR3 sequence is CAAGRPNTGELFF. CDR3 DNA: TGTGCTGCGGGAAGGCCTAACACCGGGGAGCTGTTTTTT.

The J gene is TRBJ2-1, the V gene TRBV28; the D is unclear. The ends were cut back, 1 base at V and 0 bases at J, with 4 bases in the middle. The CDR3 is made up of 14 amino acids. CDR1 is MDHEN and CDR2 is SYDVKM in the germline V gene. The CDR3, as DNA: TGTGCCAGCAGTTTATCGGGCTCCTACAATGAGCAGTTCTTC. It is translated as CASSLSGSYNEQFF.

V usage is TRBV4-1 and J usage is TRBJ2-5; D possibly corresponds to TRBD1 (5 bases). The CDR3 consists of 13 residues. Germline V gives CDR1 MGHRA, CDR2 YSYEKL. V lost 0 bases and J lost 9, with 11 bases in between. As DNA, the CDR3 is TGCGCCAGCAGCCAAGACACGTTAGGGGCCCAGTACTTC. Residues: CASSQDTLGAQYF.

The chain joins TRBV7-6 to TRBJ1-5; TRBD1 aligns across 7 bases. V gave up 5 bases and J gave up 4 bases; unmatched junction bases: 8. Germline CDR1 is SGHVS and CDR2 is FNYEAQ. This CDR3 region has 15 residues. CDR3 coding DNA: TGTGCCAGCAGCCGACAGACAGGGCCGAATCAGCCCCAGCATTTT. Amino acid sequence: CASSRQTGPNQPQHF.

This clone has just a few counts. The chain has TRBV11-3 and TRBJ2-1; possible D gene TRBD2, 5 bases. Germline V gene sequence: CDR1 SGHNT, CDR2 YENEEA. There are 16 residues in the CDR3. V lost 1 base and J 10 bases, leaving 20 bases between the germline ends. As DNA, the CDR3 is TGTGCCAGCAGCTTAGGCCTAGCACGGCCCTTGGGCGAGCAGTTCTTC. Translated, it gives CASSLGLARPLGEQFF.

The chain is built from TRBV18 and TRBJ2-5, with 11 positions matching TRBD2. The J call may be mistaken, given a closer DNA end match to TRBJ2-7. The CDR3 is made up of 16 amino acids. The germline CDR1 and CDR2 sequences are KGHSH and LQKENI. In DNA form, the CDR3 reads TGTGCCAGCTCGCCTTACACTAGCGGGGGTTCCTACGAGCAGTACTTC. Translating it yields CASSPYTSGGSYEQYF.

V is TRBV18 and J is TRBJ2-3, with D hard to call. The CDR3 totals 13 residues. Per germline, CDR1 KGHSH and CDR2 LQKENI. Trimming cost V 2 bases and J 6 bases, with 9 bases left between them. The CDR3 DNA is TGTGCCAGCTCACCAACCCCCGCGGATACGCAGTATTTT. Translating it yields CASSPTPADTQYF.

This clone showed up just once. This chain joins TRBV28 and TRBJ1-2; 7 bases fit TRBD1. V shed 6 bases and J 8 bases; nucleotides not matched to a gene: 9. The CDR3 has 13 residues. The V gene's germline CDR1 is MDHEN and CDR2 SYDVKM. CDR3 DNA: TGTGCCAGCAGGGGGACAGCTGGCGGGGGCTACACCTTC. This encodes CASRGTAGGGYTF.

V and J are TRBV5-1 and TRBJ2-5; D ambiguous. The germline V gene has CDR1 SGHRS and CDR2 YFSETQ. This CDR3 has 12 residues. Trimming removed 4 bases from V and 5 bases from J, with 9 bases in between. The DNA for the CDR3 is TGCGCCAGCAGCCTCACGGAGGAGACCCAGTACTTC. Protein: CASSLTEETQYF.

The sample holds a few counts of this clone. This chain connects TRBV19 to TRBJ1-5; TRBD1 is a possible D gene (6 bases). Germline V gene data show CDR1 as LNHDA and CDR2 as SQIVND (reference sequence). Trimming removed 7 bases from V and 2 bases from J, with 15 bases in between. The CDR3 loop spans 15 amino acids. The CDR3 spells CASTPRQAGNQPQHF. In DNA form, the CDR3 reads TGTGCCAGTACTCCAAGACAGGCTGGCAATCAGCCCCAGCATTTT.

The genes are TRBV27 and TRBJ2-3; 11 nucleotides line up with TRBD2. This CDR3 spans 18 amino acids. Germline trimming cut 4 bases from V and 0 bases from J; bases unmatched to any gene: 9. CDR1 and CDR2 from the germline V gene are MNHEY and SMNVEV (reference sequence). The CDR3 bases are TGTGCCAGCAGTTACGGGACTAGCGGATACCCTAGCACAGATACGCAGTATTTT. This sequence encodes CASSYGTSGYPSTDTQYF.

Of note for this clone: At one boundary the junction diverges from the germline segment, which might be a read error. The V and J genes are TRBV6-1 and TRBJ2-5; 12 bases map to TRBD1. The J call is uncertain, as TRBJ2-7 better fits the DNA end. The CDR3 has 16 amino acids. Per the germline V gene, CDR1 is MNHNS and CDR2 is SASEGT. CDR3 residues: CASSVHVGTGGDEQYF. The CDR3 nucleotides are TGCGCCAGCAGTGTCCACGTTGGGACAGGGGGCGACGAGCAGTACTTC.

The chain uses TRBV7-6 and TRBJ1-3; D remains unclear. V lost 5 bases and J lost 0, with 14 bases in between. CDR3 length equals 16 residues. Per germline, CDR1 SGHVS and CDR2 FNYEAQ. This CDR3 is CASSNPGVVSGNTIYF. The CDR3 DNA reads as TGTGCCAGCAGCAATCCCGGGGTCGTCTCTGGAAACACCATATATTTT.

The chain links TRBV9 to TRBJ2-1, with unresolved D. This CDR3 is built from 15 residues. CDR1 and CDR2 from the germline V gene are SGDLS and YYNGEE. Trimming took 4 bases from V and 4 from J, leaving 15 bases between them. The CDR3 region is CASSPTPPGYNEQFF. CDR3 coding DNA: TGTGCCAGCAGCCCCACCCCCCCCGGGTACAATGAGCAGTTCTTC.

There are a few counts of this clone. This chain links TRBV5-4 with TRBJ1-4, with 8 bases identical to TRBD1. This CDR3 is built from 16 residues. Looked up from germline, CDR1 is SGHNT and CDR2 is YYREEE (reference sequence). J was trimmed by 10 bases and V by 2 bases; bases with no gene match: 13. CDR3 DNA sequence: TGTGCCAGCAGCTTAGGTCCCGGGACAGGCGACGGAAAACTGTTTTTT. It encodes CASSLGPGTGDGKLFF.

V gene TRBV28 combines with J gene TRBJ2-1, with no clear D. This CDR3 spans 14 amino acids. V shed 6 bases and J shed 6 bases, with 15 bases lying between them. Germline CDR1 reads MDHEN; CDR2 reads SYDVKM. The CDR3 sequence is CASRPSGGSNEQFF. CDR3 nucleotides: TGTGCCAGCAGGCCTTCCGGCGGAAGCAATGAGCAGTTCTTC.

The CDR3 loop is CASSLTKGVGGYTF. Written as DNA, the CDR3 is TGTGCCAGCAGCTTAACAAAGGGGGTCGGCGGCTACACCTTC. V is TRBV7-3 and J is TRBJ1-2, with D tentatively TRBD1 (6 bases). The CDR3 has 14 residues. In germline, CDR1 is SGHTA, CDR2 FQGTGA. V was shortened by 0 bases and J by 8 bases, with 13 bases between the two germline ends.